Presented here are 9 T cell receptor beta chains from one specimen sequenced in a study of long-term antiretroviral therapy in people with HIV. The assay used was immunoSEQ (version v3.0), run at survey level. Measured with immunoSEQ multiplex PCR; TCRdb has only the in-frame clones, and not every one. In the table there are 48,000 or so clones, about 81% of which are singletons. Sequenced here: unsorted PBMCs, sampled 0.8 years after starting antiretroviral therapy. The receptors shown here come from a woman aged 18-35 years with HIV.

V gene TRBV7-2 combines with J gene TRBJ2-2; D unresolved. Germline V gene lookup returns CDR1 SGHTA and CDR2 FQGNSA. V lost 2 bases to trimming and J lost 6 bases, with 13 bases between them. This CDR3 has 15 amino acids. CDR3 bases: TGTGCCAGCAGCTTAAGCCAAACCACCCCCGGGGAGCTGTTTTTT. Residues: CASSLSQTTPGELFF.

The genes are TRBV7-8 and TRBJ1-5; D ambiguous. Germline loops: CDR1 SGHVS, CDR2 FQNEAQ. V lost 2 bases, J lost 0 bases, and 8 bases lay in between. CDR3 length: 15 residues. For the CDR3, the DNA is TGTGCCAGCAGCTTATCGCTTGATAGCAATCAGCCCCAGCATTTT. Residues: CASSLSLDSNQPQHF.

V gene TRBV5-1 combines with J gene TRBJ2-7; 8 bases line up with TRBD1. Germline CDR1 SGHRS, CDR2 YFSETQ. The length of the CDR3 is 15 residues. The V segment lost 4 bases and the J segment 8 bases; nucleotides outside the gene matches: 14. The CDR3 DNA is TGCGCCAGCAGCACCGACAGGGGCCGTAGATACAAGCAGTACTTC. It translates to CASSTDRGRRYKQYF.

The chain joins TRBV11-3 to TRBJ1-1; TRBD1 matches 8 bases. The CDR3 sequence is 14 residues long. CDR1 and CDR2 from the germline V gene are SGHNT and YENEEA. Losses at the gene ends were 4 bases for V and 4 bases for J; bases not matched to a gene: 5. CDR3 region: CASSSRQGATEAFF. Here the CDR3 DNA reads TGTGCCAGCAGCTCCCGCCAGGGGGCCACTGAAGCTTTCTTT.

The chain couples TRBV15 to TRBJ2-3; tentative D call: TRBD2 (6 bases). Trimming pared 0 bases from V and 2 bases from J, leaving 18 bases between. The CDR3 is made up of 18 amino acids. Germline CDR1 LNHNV, CDR2 YYDKDF (reference sequence). The CDR3 DNA sequence: TGTGCCACCAGCAGAGATTTGCCGAAGCGGGTGGCCACAGATACGCAGTATTTT. Amino acid sequence: CATSRDLPKRVATDTQYF.

This clone was counted once. The chain joins TRBV7-3 to TRBJ2-1; 9 bases align to TRBD2. The V segment lost 0 bases and the J segment 3 bases; nucleotides outside the gene matches: 3. CDR1 and CDR2 (germline): SGHTA, FQGTGA. The CDR3 contains 16 residues. The CDR3, as DNA: TGTGCCAGCAGCTTAACAGCGGGAGGAGGCTACAATGAGCAGTTCTTC. The encoded protein is CASSLTAGGGYNEQFF.

The rearrangement uses TRBV4-2 and TRBJ2-1; 10 bases agree with TRBD2. This CDR3 has 16 residues. Germline CDR1 reads LGHNA; CDR2 reads YNFKEQ. The trim removed 0 bases at V and 6 bases at J, leaving 5 bases unmatched. CDR3 DNA: TGTGCCAGCAGCCAAGAGCCTAGCGGGAGCTTCAATGAGCAGTTCTTC. It specifies CASSQEPSGSFNEQFF.

The sample holds a few counts of this clone. The chain joins TRBV9 to TRBJ2-7; the D gene could be TRBD1 or TRBD2 (5 bases each). Germline loops: CDR1 SGDLS, CDR2 YYNGEE. The CDR3 has 12 amino acids. Trimming left V 7 bases short and J 4 bases short, with 12 bases between. DNA for the CDR3: TGTGCCAGCTCCGGGACGGCATACGAGCAGTACTTC. It specifies CASSGTAYEQYF.

The chain couples TRBV20-1 to TRBJ2-3; D gene uncertain. CDR1 is DFQATT and CDR2 is SNEGSKA in the germline V gene (reference sequence). The CDR3 is 11 amino acids. Deletions cut 6 bases from V and 3 bases from J, with 7 bases between. The CDR3 reads CSAGMTDTQYF. The CDR3 DNA sequence: TGCAGTGCGGGGATGACAGATACGCAGTATTTT.